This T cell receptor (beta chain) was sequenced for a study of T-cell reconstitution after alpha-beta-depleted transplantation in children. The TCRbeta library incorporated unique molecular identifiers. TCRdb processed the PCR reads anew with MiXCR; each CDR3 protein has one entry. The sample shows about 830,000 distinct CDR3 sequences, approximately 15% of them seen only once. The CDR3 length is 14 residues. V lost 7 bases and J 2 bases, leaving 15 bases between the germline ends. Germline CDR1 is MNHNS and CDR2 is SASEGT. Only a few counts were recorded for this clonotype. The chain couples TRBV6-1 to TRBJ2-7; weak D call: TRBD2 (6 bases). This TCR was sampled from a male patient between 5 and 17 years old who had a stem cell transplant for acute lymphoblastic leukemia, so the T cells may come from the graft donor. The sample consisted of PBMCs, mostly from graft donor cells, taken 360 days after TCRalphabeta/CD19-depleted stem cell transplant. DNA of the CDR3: TGTGCCAGCATTCCCGGGAGTCCCCCCTACGAGCAGTACTTC. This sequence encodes CASIPGSPPYEQYF.